This T cell receptor beta chain is from a study of Graves' ophthalmopathy and Graves' hyperthyroidism. Amplified material comprised TCR beta CDR3 regions derived from RNA transcripts. A first-round RT-PCR used HTBI primers, followed by a second-round multiplex PCR. TCRdb redid the calling of the multiplex PCR reads with MiXCR, one entry per CDR3 protein. The repertoire holds about 740,000 distinct CDR3 sequences, with 35% to 50% as singletons. There are 18 residues in the CDR3. Germline values: CDR1 SGHAT, CDR2 FQNNGV. V dropped 0 bases and J dropped 5; count of bases not matched to a gene: 16. The receptor was isolated from an adult man with Graves' ophthalmopathy. Material: peripheral blood. This chain joins TRBV11-2 and TRBJ2-7, with 7 bases aligning to TRBD2. CDR3: CASSLERSSGPGPNEQYF. DNA for the CDR3: TGTGCCAGCAGCTTAGAGAGGAGTAGCGGGCCAGGCCCTAACGAGCAGTACTTC. Looking up the rest from reference TRBV11-2 and TRBJ2-7 gives the full variable domain: EAGVAQSPRYKIIEKRQSVAFWCNPISGHATLYWYQQILGQGPKLLIQFQNNGVVDDSQLPKDRFSAERLKGVDSTLKIQPAKLEDSAVYLCASSLERSSGPGPNEQYFGPGTRLTVT.